This T cell receptor beta chain was sequenced for a study of T cell responses to AZD1222 COVID-19 vaccine. Study information: Samples with a second dose at about 4 or about 12 weeks were pooled together. Overall study findings and caveats: All repertoire sampling was performed exclusively after the peak T cell response. CD4 TCRs covered the whole spike, strongest at regions 160-218 and 743-854. Donor demographics were predominantly white British with a female majority; clonal diversity may be underestimated.

Trimming pared 5 bases from V and 4 bases from J, leaving 8 bases between. This CDR3 contains 12 residues. On this clone itself: The antigen is undetermined.

Profiled with immunoSEQ multiplex PCR; TCRdb holds only in-frame clones, not every one. The data show under 150,000 clones, with around 91% seen just once and around 5.5% held by the top ten. V is TRBV12-3 or TRBV12-4 and J is TRBJ1-1; possibly TRBD1 for D (6 bases). The source of this sequence is an adult in good health. The input for sequencing was peripheral blood, taken on day 0 of AZD1222 vaccination. In nucleotides, the CDR3 is TGTGCCAGCAGTGGCAGGGGCACTGAAGCTTTCTTT. It yields the protein CASSGRGTEAFF.